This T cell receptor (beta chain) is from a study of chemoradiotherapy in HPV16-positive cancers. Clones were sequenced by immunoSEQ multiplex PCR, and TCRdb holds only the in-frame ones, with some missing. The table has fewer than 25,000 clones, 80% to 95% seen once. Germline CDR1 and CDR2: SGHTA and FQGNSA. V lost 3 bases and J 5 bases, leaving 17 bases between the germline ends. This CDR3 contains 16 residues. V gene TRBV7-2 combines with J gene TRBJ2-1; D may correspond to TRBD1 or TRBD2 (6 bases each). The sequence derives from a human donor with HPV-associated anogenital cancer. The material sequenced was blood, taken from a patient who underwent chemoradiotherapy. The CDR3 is CASSFGGGSSNNEQFF. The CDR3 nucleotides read TGTGCCAGCAGCTTCGGGGGCGGGTCATCTAACAATGAGCAGTTCTTC.